The subject of this entry is one T cell receptor (beta chain). V dropped 4 bases and J dropped 12; count of bases not matched to a gene: 5. The germline V gene encodes CDR1 MDHEN and CDR2 SYDVKM. CDR3 size: 12 residues. The data were taken from a study of blood T cell repertoires in COVID-19. Study context: Samples of COVID-19 (acute and convalescent) were obtained from the United States, Italy and Spain.

Original processing notes: From reference gene primer amplification, estimates of nucleated cell counts were derived. The protocol was immunoSEQ multiplex PCR, while the TCRdb copy is restricted to in-frame clones and leaves out a portion. The V and J calls and clone size are taken from that table; D and trimming were inferred from the DNA. The data contain about 49,000 clones, 82% of them singletons. The TCR originated in a woman aged 55 to 70 with acute or convalescent COVID-19. The chain combines TRBV28 with TRBJ1-1, with TRBD1 identical over 10 bases. Source material: peripheral blood. CDR3 residues: CASSSGQGKTFF. The CDR3 DNA follows: TGTGCCAGCAGTTCGGGACAGGGGAAAACTTTCTTT.